These 21 T cell receptor beta chains came from one sample sequenced in a study of shared clonotypes between healthy human individuals. TCRdb keeps only in-frame clones here, not all; method: immunoSEQ multiplex PCR. In the table there are 2 million to 2.5 million clones, approximately 94% of which are singletons. The sequenced sample consisted of naive CD4+ T cells sorted from blood. Regarding subset: CD45RA+ positively selected. All receptors derive from a man younger than 35 in good health.

The chain recombines TRBV18 with TRBJ1-6; perhaps TRBD1 as D (5 bases). Germline-derived CDR1 and CDR2 are KGHSH and LQKENI. The V and J ends lost 3 bases and 6 bases respectively, with 12 bases between them. The CDR3 extends over 15 amino acids. The CDR3 DNA is TGTGCCAGCTCACCGGACACTTTTGCTAATTCACCCCTCCACTTT. Protein: CASSPDTFANSPLHF.

This chain joins TRBV6-6 and TRBJ1-1; D uncertain. Trimming removed 2 bases from V and 6 bases from J, with 7 bases in between. CDR3 length: 12 residues. CDR1 and CDR2 from the germline V gene are MNHNY and SVGAGI (reference sequence). CDR3 amino acids: CASSYTVAEAFF. DNA of the CDR3: TGTGCCAGCAGTTACACGGTCGCTGAAGCTTTCTTT.

The chain has TRBV6-1 and TRBJ1-2; D is ambiguous. The CDR3 covers 14 residues. V shed 2 bases and J shed 4 bases, with 11 bases lying between them. Germline assignment: CDR1 MNHNS and CDR2 SASEGT. CDR3 bases: TGTGCCAGCAGTGAATCGAACGGAATCTATGGCTACACCTTC. Protein product: CASSESNGIYGYTF.

This chain joins TRBV6-6 and TRBJ1-5; perhaps TRBD1 as D (6 bases). Germline CDR1 reads MNHNY; CDR2 reads SVGAGI (reference sequence). This CDR3 spans 15 amino acids. V was trimmed by 6 bases and J by 0 bases, leaving 12 bases between them. The DNA for the CDR3 is TGTGCCAGCAGCCCCCGGGGGCCTAGCAATCAGCCCCAGCATTTT. Its protein product is CASSPRGPSNQPQHF.

The CDR3 region is CAGGGRSNEKLFF. Here the CDR3 DNA reads TGTGCCGGTGGGGGGCGGTCTAATGAAAAACTGTTTTTT. This chain joins TRBV2 and TRBJ1-4; a weak D match, TRBD1 (6 bases). Trimming took 11 bases from V and 3 from J, leaving 13 bases between them. Germline loops: CDR1 SNHLY, CDR2 FYNNEI. This CDR3 comprises 13 residues.

The V gene is TRBV6-5, the J gene TRBJ1-5; no clear D gene. CDR3 length: 13 amino acids. Germline V gene data show CDR1 as MNHEY and CDR2 as SVGAGI. Trimming took 6 bases from V and 0 from J, leaving 6 bases between them. CDR3 DNA: TGTGCCAGCAGGGTCAATAGCAATCAGCCCCAGCATTTT. Residues: CASRVNSNQPQHF.

The genes are TRBV27 and TRBJ1-1; 7 nucleotides align to TRBD1. The CDR3 has 14 amino acids. From germline, CDR1 is MNHEY and CDR2 SMNVEV (reference sequence). Trimming took 5 bases from V and 7 from J; bases not matched to a gene: 10. CDR3 sequence reads: CASSLRDRVHEAFF. Here the CDR3 DNA reads TGTGCCAGCAGTCTCCGGGACAGAGTACATGAAGCTTTCTTT.

The rearrangement uses TRBV27 and TRBJ1-1, with D uncertain. Trimming shortened V by 6 bases and J by 6 bases, and 14 bases separated the two germline ends. The CDR3 loop spans 13 amino acids. Germline CDR1 is MNHEY and CDR2 is SMNVEV (reference sequence). CDR3 nucleotides: TGTGCCAGCAGACCGGGCGCTAGGTCTGAAGCTTTCTTT. Translating gives CASRPGARSEAFF.

This chain connects TRBV5-1 to TRBJ1-4; TRBD1 might be the D (6 bases). Germline CDR1 reads SGHRS; CDR2 reads YFSETQ. CDR3 size: 17 residues. Deletions cut 4 bases from V and 0 bases from J, with 16 bases between. CDR3 sequence (DNA): TGCGCCAGCAGCCTCTCGGGGGCGACCGCAACTAATGAAAAACTGTTTTTT. It specifies CASSLSGATATNEKLFF.

The chain carries TRBV5-1 and TRBJ2-3; D gene unclear. The CDR3 is 16 amino acids. V was shortened by 4 bases and J by 0 bases, with 15 bases between the two germline ends. Germline loops: CDR1 SGHRS, CDR2 YFSETQ. The CDR3 DNA reads TGCGCCAGCAGCGGGGTAGGACGTACTAGCACAGATACGCAGTATTTT. Protein sequence: CASSGVGRTSTDTQYF.

This clone has just one count. The chain combines TRBV21-1 with TRBJ1-3. TRBV21-1 is tagged as a pseudogene. The CDR3 runs 15 residues. Here the CDR3 DNA reads TGTGCCAGCAGCATAGTGAGCTCCCCTGGAAACACCATATATTTT. It translates to CASSIVSSPGNTIYF.

J is TRBJ2-7 and V is TRBV30; the D is unclear. Germline CDR1 reads GTSNPN; CDR2 reads SVGIG (reference sequence). The CDR3 consists of 13 residues. The germline V and J ends were trimmed by 7 bases and 0 bases, with 13 bases remaining between them. The CDR3 protein is CASAMGNSYEQYF. CDR3 DNA sequence: TGTGCCTCCGCAATGGGCAACTCCTACGAGCAGTACTTC.

This clone turned up a few times. V is TRBV10-2 and J is TRBJ1-2; 7 bases match TRBD1. Germline V gene data show CDR1 as WSHSY and CDR2 as SAAADI. V lost 6 bases, J lost 8 bases, and 15 bases stayed unmatched. There are 15 residues in the CDR3. CDR3 in amino acids: CASRAPRRGGNGYTF. CDR3 DNA sequence: TGCGCCAGCAGGGCCCCAAGGAGAGGGGGCAACGGCTACACCTTC.

The chain couples TRBV29-1 to TRBJ2-3, with 11 bases identical to TRBD2. CDR1 SQVTM and CDR2 ANQGSEA come from the germline V gene. With 6 bases clipped from V and 4 bases from J, the junction kept 9 bases outside the gene matches. This CDR3 has 15 amino acids. This chain's CDR3 is CSVLLAGGPPDTQYF. The CDR3 DNA sequence: TGCAGCGTGCTCCTAGCGGGAGGCCCGCCAGATACGCAGTATTTT.

This clone was seen just once. The CDR3 DNA reads TGTGCCAGCAGCCAAAGACCCGGACAGGGCGTTACTGAAGCTTTCTTT. Its protein product is CASSQRPGQGVTEAFF. The rearrangement joins TRBV4-2 to TRBJ1-1; 8 positions agree with TRBD1. The CDR3 is 16 residues long. Germline CDR1 and CDR2: LGHNA and YNFKEQ. V trimming: 2 bases; J trimming: 5 bases; junction bases outside the gene matches: 10.

The genes are TRBV18 and TRBJ1-1; 8 nucleotides align to TRBD1. The CDR3 is 15 amino acids. J lost 1 base, V lost 2 bases, and 3 bases had no gene match. Germline V gene sequence: CDR1 KGHSH, CDR2 LQKENI. The CDR3 is CASSPKGQGNTEAFF. The CDR3 coding sequence is TGTGCCAGCTCACCAAAAGGACAGGGGAACACTGAAGCTTTCTTT.

This chain connects TRBV12-5 to TRBJ1-2, with unresolved D. V was pared by 2 bases and J by 6 bases, with 10 bases between. Germline V gives CDR1 LGHNT, CDR2 FRNRAP. The CDR3 loop spans 13 amino acids. This CDR3 reads CASGLRLSNGYTF. The CDR3, as DNA: TGTGCTAGTGGTTTGCGACTCTCCAATGGCTACACCTTC.

For the CDR3, the DNA is TGTGCCATCAGGAATGCCTTTGAGCAGTACTTC. Its protein product is CAIRNAFEQYF. The chain links TRBV10-3 to TRBJ2-7; D remains ambiguous. V lost 6 bases and J 7 bases, leaving 10 bases between the germline ends. This CDR3 is 11 amino acids long. The germline gives CDR1 ENHRY, CDR2 SYGVKD.

A few counts support this clone. The CDR3 region is CASSLSPSPELYEQYF. CDR3 bases: TGCGCCAGCAGCTTGTCCCCCAGCCCAGAACTCTACGAGCAGTACTTC. The chain has TRBV5-1 and TRBJ2-7; no definite D call. Looked up from germline, CDR1 is SGHRS and CDR2 is YFSETQ. This CDR3 comprises 16 residues. V dropped 1 base and J dropped 3 bases, with 17 bases sitting between them.

This chain joins TRBV19 and TRBJ2-2, with 9 bases identical to TRBD2. Germline lookup yields CDR1 LNHDA and CDR2 SQIVND (reference sequence). Trimming removed 7 bases from V and 8 bases from J; junction bases left unmatched: 8. This CDR3 has 14 amino acids. In nucleotides, the CDR3 is TGTGCCAGTAATAGACTAGCGGCCGTAGGGGAGCTGTTTTTT. It specifies CASNRLAAVGELFF.

This rearrangement joins TRBV4-1 to TRBJ1-2, with 9 bases matching TRBD1. In germline, CDR1 is MGHRA, CDR2 YSYEKL. The length of the CDR3 is 14 residues. The V gene end was trimmed by 8 bases and the J gene end by 4 bases; junction bases not matched to a gene: 8. As DNA, the CDR3 is TGCGCCAGCTCACGACAGGGGGAAATCTATGGCTACACCTTC. Protein: CASSRQGEIYGYTF.